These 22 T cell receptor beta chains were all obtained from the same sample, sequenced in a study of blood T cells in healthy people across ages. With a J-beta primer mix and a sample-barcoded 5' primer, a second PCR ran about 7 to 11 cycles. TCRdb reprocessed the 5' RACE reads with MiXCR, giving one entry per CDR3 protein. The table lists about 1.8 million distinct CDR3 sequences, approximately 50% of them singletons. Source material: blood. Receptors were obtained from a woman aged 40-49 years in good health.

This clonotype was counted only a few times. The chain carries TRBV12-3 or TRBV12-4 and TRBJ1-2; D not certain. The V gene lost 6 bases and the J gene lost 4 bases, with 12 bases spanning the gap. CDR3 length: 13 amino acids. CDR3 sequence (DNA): TGTGCCAGCAGCACATCCGTTCGCTATGGCTACACCTTC. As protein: CASSTSVRYGYTF.

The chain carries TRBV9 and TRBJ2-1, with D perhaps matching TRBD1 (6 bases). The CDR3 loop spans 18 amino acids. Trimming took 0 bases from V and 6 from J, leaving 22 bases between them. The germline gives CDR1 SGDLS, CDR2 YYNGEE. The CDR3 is CASSVELQGPGSRNEQFF. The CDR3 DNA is TGTGCCAGCAGCGTAGAACTTCAGGGGCCAGGTTCCCGCAATGAGCAGTTCTTC. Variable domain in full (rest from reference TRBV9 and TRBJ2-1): DSGVTQTPKHLITATGQRVTLRCSPRSGDLSVYWYQQSLDQGLQFLIQYYNGEERAKGNILERFSAQQFPDLHSELNLSSLELGDSALYFCASSVELQGPGSRNEQFFGPGTRLTVL.

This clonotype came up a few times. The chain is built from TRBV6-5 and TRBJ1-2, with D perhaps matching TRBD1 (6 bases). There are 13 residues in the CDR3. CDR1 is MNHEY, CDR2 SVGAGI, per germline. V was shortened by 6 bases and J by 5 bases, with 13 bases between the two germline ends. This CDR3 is CASRNAGQYGYTF. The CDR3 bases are TGTGCCAGCAGAAACGCTGGACAGTATGGCTACACCTTC.

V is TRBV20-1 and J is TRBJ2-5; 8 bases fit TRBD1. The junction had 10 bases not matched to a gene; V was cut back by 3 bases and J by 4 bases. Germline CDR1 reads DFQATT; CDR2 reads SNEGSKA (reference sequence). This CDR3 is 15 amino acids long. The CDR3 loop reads CSASPPQGAGETQYF. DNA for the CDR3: TGCAGTGCTAGCCCCCCCCAGGGGGCAGGAGAGACCCAGTACTTC.

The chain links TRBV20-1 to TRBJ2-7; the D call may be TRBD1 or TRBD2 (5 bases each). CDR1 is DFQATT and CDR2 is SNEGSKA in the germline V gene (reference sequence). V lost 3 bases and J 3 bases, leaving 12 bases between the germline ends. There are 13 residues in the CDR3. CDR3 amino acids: CSASDGTDYEQYF. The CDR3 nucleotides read TGCAGTGCTAGTGATGGGACGGACTACGAGCAGTACTTC.

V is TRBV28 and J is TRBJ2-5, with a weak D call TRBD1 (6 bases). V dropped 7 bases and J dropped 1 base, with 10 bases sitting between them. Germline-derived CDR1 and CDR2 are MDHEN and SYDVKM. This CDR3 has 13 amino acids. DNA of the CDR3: TGTGCCAGCACCCAAGGGGGCCAAGAGACCCAGTACTTC. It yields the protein CASTQGGQETQYF.

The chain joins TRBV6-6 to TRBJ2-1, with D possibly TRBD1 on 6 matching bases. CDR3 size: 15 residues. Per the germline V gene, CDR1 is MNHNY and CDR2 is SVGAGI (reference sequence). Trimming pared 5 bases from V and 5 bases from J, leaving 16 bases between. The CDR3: CASSTPGHSNNEQFF. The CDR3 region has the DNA TGTGCCAGCAGTACTCCGGGACATTCAAACAATGAGCAGTTCTTC.

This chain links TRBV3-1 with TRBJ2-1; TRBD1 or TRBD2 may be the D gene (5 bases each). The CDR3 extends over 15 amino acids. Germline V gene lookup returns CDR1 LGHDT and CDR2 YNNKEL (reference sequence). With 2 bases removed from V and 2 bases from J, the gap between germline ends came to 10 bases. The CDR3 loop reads CASSQRGGAYNEQFF. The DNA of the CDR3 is TGTGCCAGCAGCCAACGGGGCGGAGCCTACAATGAGCAGTTCTTC.

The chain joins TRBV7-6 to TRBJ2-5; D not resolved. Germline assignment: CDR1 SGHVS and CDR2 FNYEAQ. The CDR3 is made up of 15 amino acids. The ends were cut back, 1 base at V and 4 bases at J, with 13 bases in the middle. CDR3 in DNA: TGTGCCAGCAGCTTAGTGGCTGGAGACGGAGAGACCCAGTACTTC. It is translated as CASSLVAGDGETQYF.

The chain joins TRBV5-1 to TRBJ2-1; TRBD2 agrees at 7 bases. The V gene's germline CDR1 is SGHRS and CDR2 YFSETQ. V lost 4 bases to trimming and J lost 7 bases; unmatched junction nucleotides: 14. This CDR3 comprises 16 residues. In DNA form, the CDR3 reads TGCGCCAGCAGCCTCTCAACTAGCGAGGCGGGGAATGAGCAGTTCTTC. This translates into CASSLSTSEAGNEQFF.

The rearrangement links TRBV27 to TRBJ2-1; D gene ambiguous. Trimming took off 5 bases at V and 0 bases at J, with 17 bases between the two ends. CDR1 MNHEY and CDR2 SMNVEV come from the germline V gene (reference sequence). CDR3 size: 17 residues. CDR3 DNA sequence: TGTGCCAGCAGTCTGCCGAAGGGTCCCAGCTCCTACAATGAGCAGTTCTTC. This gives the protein CASSLPKGPSSYNEQFF.

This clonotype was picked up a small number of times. Here the CDR3 DNA reads TGCAGTGTCCCTCTTGCGGGGGGAAGGGCAGAGACCCAGTACTTC. Protein product: CSVPLAGGRAETQYF. The rearrangement links TRBV20-1 to TRBJ2-5, with TRBD2 matching 8 bases. CDR1 and CDR2 from the germline V gene are DFQATT and SNEGSKA (reference sequence). This CDR3 is 15 amino acids long. J lost 4 bases, V lost 7 bases, and 14 bases had no gene match.

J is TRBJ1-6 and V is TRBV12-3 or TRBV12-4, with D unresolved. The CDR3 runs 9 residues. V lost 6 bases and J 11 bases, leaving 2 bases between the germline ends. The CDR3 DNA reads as TGTGCCAGCAGCCCACCCCTCCACTTT. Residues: CASSPPLHF.

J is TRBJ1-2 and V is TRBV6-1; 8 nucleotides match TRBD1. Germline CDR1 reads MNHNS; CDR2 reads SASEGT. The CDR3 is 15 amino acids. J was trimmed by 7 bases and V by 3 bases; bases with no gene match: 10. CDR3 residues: CASSDEDRALGGYTF. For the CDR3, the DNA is TGTGCCAGCAGTGATGAGGACAGGGCCCTCGGTGGCTACACCTTC.

CDR3 loop: CASSETGGGYEQYF. DNA of the CDR3: TGCGCCAGCAGCGAGACAGGGGGAGGCTACGAGCAGTACTTC. V usage is TRBV4-3 and J usage is TRBJ2-7; 9 bases are shared with TRBD1. CDR1 and CDR2 from the germline V gene are LGHNA and YSLEER. After removal of 5 bases from V and 3 bases from J, the junction contained 5 bases not matched to a gene. The CDR3 has 14 amino acids.

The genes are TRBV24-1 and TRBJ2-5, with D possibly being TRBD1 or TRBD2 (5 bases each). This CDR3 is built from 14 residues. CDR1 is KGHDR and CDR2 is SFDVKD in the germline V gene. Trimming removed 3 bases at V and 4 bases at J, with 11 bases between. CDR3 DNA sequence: TGTGCCACCAGTGATCCGGGGCGTCCAGAGACCCAGTACTTC. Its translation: CATSDPGRPETQYF.

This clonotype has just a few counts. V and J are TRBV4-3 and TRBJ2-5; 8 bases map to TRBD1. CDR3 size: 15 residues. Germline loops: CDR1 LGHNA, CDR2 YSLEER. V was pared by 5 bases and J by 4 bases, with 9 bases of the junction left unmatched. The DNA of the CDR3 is TGCGCCAGCAGCAAATTCGCAGGGGGCGCAGAGACCCAGTACTTC. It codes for CASSKFAGGAETQYF.

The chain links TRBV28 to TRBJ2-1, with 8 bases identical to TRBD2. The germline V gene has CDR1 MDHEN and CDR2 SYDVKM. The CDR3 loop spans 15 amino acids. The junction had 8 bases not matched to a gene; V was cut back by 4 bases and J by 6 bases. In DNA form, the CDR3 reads TGTGCCAGCAGTTCACGGACTAGCCTCGCCAATGAGCAGTTCTTC. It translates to CASSSRTSLANEQFF.

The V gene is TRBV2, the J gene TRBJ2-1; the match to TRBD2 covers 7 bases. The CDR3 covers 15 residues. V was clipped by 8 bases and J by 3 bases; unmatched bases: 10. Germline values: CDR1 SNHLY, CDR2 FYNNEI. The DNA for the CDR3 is TGTGCCAGCGTCGAGGGTAGCGGGTACTACAATGAGCAGTTCTTC. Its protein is CASVEGSGYYNEQFF.

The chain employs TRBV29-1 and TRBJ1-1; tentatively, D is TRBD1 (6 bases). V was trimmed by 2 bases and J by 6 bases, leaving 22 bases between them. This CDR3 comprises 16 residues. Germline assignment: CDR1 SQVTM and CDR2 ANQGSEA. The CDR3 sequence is CSVETPGARWDPEAFF. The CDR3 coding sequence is TGCAGCGTTGAAACACCAGGGGCAAGGTGGGATCCTGAAGCTTTCTTT.

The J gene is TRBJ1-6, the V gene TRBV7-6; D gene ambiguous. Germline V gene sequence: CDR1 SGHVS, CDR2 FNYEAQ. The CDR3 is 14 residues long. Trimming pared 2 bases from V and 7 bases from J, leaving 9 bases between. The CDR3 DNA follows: TGTGCCAGCAGCTTACAGGATCTAAATTCACCCCTCCACTTT. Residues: CASSLQDLNSPLHF.

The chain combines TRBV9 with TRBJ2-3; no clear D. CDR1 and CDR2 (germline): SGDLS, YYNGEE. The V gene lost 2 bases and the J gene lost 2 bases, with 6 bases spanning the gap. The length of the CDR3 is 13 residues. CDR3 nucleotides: TGTGCCAGCAGCGTTTTCACCACAGATACGCAGTATTTT. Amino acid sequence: CASSVFTTDTQYF.